Shown below are 30 T cell receptor beta chains from a single sample sequenced in a study of T cell repertoires in ileal Crohn's disease. Assay used: immunoSEQ multiplex PCR; TCRdb lists only in-frame clones, some missing. Of more than 10,000 clones listed, about 80% are singletons. The time point denotes: neoterminal ileum biopsy at postoperative endoscopy, about 6 months after surgery. The material sequenced was ileal tissue. The receptor source for this set is an adult with Crohn's disease.

The chain combines TRBV5-1 with TRBJ1-2; 7 bases line up with TRBD1. V lost 4 bases and J lost 5; bases outside the gene matches: 5. The CDR3 contains 13 residues. CDR1 SGHRS and CDR2 YFSETQ come from the germline V gene. The CDR3 sequence is CASSATGNYGYTF. The CDR3 nucleotides read TGCGCCAGCAGCGCGACAGGGAATTATGGCTACACCTTC.

V is TRBV5-1 and J is TRBJ1-1, with 7 positions matching TRBD1. The CDR3 has 16 residues. Per the germline V gene, CDR1 is SGHRS and CDR2 is YFSETQ. V was clipped by 4 bases and J by 0 bases; unmatched bases: 9. CDR3 sequence (DNA): TGCGCCAGCAGCGGCCTCACAGGGGTAATGAACACTGAAGCTTTCTTT. Protein: CASSGLTGVMNTEAFF.

This clone occurred a few times. The chain couples TRBV10-3 to TRBJ2-7; possible D gene TRBD2, 5 bases. This CDR3 spans 15 amino acids. Germline V gives CDR1 ENHRY, CDR2 SYGVKD. V was pared by 6 bases and J by 2 bases, with 17 bases between. CDR3 sequence: CAISHSGLRTYEQYF. CDR3 nucleotides: TGTGCCATCAGCCATTCAGGACTGAGAACCTACGAGCAGTACTTC.

By sample share, this clone is medium-sized (0.01 to 0.1%). The chain couples TRBV9 to TRBJ1-2; TRBD1 matches 7 bases. V dropped 0 bases and J dropped 5; count of bases not matched to a gene: 4. The CDR3 spans 14 residues. Germline CDR1 SGDLS, CDR2 YYNGEE. DNA of the CDR3: TGTGCCAGCAGCGTAGGAGGGGGCGAGTATGGCTACACCTTC. It translates to CASSVGGGEYGYTF.

CDR3 nucleotide sequence: TGTGCCAGCAGCTCGTGGAGCGGGGGGGCGGACAATGAGCAGTTCTTC. Protein: CASSSWSGGADNEQFF. The rearrangement uses TRBV7-2 and TRBJ2-1, with TRBD2 identical over 10 bases. Per germline, CDR1 SGHTA and CDR2 FQGNSA. V lost 4 bases to trimming and J lost 5 bases; unmatched junction nucleotides: 8. The CDR3 consists of 16 residues. Combining the CDR3 with reference TRBV7-2 and TRBJ2-1 gives the whole variable domain GAGVSQSPSNKVTEKGKDVELRCDPISGHTALYWYRQSLGQGLEFLIYFQGNSAPDKSGLPSDRFSAERTGGSVSTLTIQRTQQEDSAVYLCASSSWSGGADNEQFFGPGTRLTVL.

CDR3: CASSEDENTEAFF. The CDR3 DNA is TGTGCCAGCAGCGAGGATGAGAACACTGAAGCTTTCTTT. J is TRBJ1-1 and V is TRBV6-4; D ambiguous. Per germline, CDR1 MRHNA and CDR2 SNTAGT. CDR3 length equals 13 residues. V was pared by 6 bases and J by 1 base, with 9 bases between.

The chain joins TRBV18 to TRBJ2-5; no definite D call. Near its end, the DNA agrees better with TRBJ2-7, so the J call may be wrong. The CDR3 consists of 13 residues. Per germline, CDR1 KGHSH and CDR2 LQKENI. The CDR3 DNA is TGTGCCAGCTCACCAGCAGGCTCCTACGAGCAGTACTTC. It is translated as CASSPAGSYEQYF.

J is TRBJ2-6 and V is TRBV4-3, with D perhaps TRBD2 (6 bases). This CDR3 is built from 16 residues. Germline V gene sequence: CDR1 LGHNA, CDR2 YSLEER. Trimming pared 0 bases from V and 1 base from J, leaving 7 bases between. DNA for the CDR3: TGCGCCAGCAGCCAAGACCGGGGGTCTGGGGCCAACGTCCTGACTTTC. It encodes CASSQDRGSGANVLTF.

This clone was recorded a few times. The rearrangement uses TRBV11-2 and TRBJ1-1, with D possibly TRBD1 on 6 matching bases. CDR1 and CDR2 (germline): SGHAT, FQNNGV. V was pared by 5 bases and J by 10 bases, with 11 bases between. The CDR3 runs 11 residues. The CDR3 reads CASSPGTRAFF. CDR3 nucleotide sequence: TGTGCCAGCAGCCCCGGGACAAGAGCTTTCTTT.

This chain connects TRBV29-1 to TRBJ1-3; TRBD1 is a possible D gene (6 bases). Trimming took off 1 base at V and 4 bases at J, with 8 bases between the two ends. Germline values: CDR1 SQVTM, CDR2 ANQGSEA. The CDR3 consists of 13 residues. CDR3 sequence (DNA): TGCAGCGTTGAAGTTCAGGGGGGAAACACCATATATTTT. Translation gives CSVEVQGGNTIYF.

This clone was counted once. V usage is TRBV29-1 and J usage is TRBJ2-5; 8 bases match TRBD2. The DNA end is a closer match to TRBJ2-7, so the J assignment may be wrong. The CDR3 runs 13 residues. Germline CDR1 SQVTM, CDR2 ANQGSEA. CDR3 DNA sequence: TGCAGCGTTGATTTCGCGGGGGGTTACGAGCAGTACTTC. Encoded protein: CSVDFAGGYEQYF.

The V gene is TRBV9, the J gene TRBJ1-5; D gene ambiguous. This CDR3 region has 15 residues. Per the germline V gene, CDR1 is SGDLS and CDR2 is YYNGEE. Trimming pared 4 bases from V and 5 bases from J, leaving 16 bases between. The CDR3 coding sequence is TGTGCCAGCAGCCCTGGGTCAGGAACTTATCAGCCCCAGCATTTT. The encoded protein is CASSPGSGTYQPQHF.

This rearrangement joins TRBV25-1 to TRBJ2-7; 9 positions match TRBD1. The CDR3 is 16 amino acids. Germline trimming cut 1 base from V and 3 bases from J; bases unmatched to any gene: 7. Germline V gene sequence: CDR1 MGHDK, CDR2 SYGVNS. In DNA, the CDR3 is TGTGCCAGCAGTGAATCGAACAGGGGGCCTGGCTACGAGCAGTACTTC. Protein product: CASSESNRGPGYEQYF.

This clone was picked up a small number of times. Here the CDR3 DNA reads TGTGCCAGCAGCTTCGACAGCCATCCTGAAAAACTGTTTTTT. Its protein product is CASSFDSHPEKLFF. This chain uses TRBV5-8 with TRBJ1-4, with D perhaps TRBD1 (5 bases). CDR1 and CDR2 (germline): SGHTS, YDEGEE. CDR3 length: 14 amino acids. V was shortened by 2 bases and J by 7 bases, with 12 bases between the two germline ends. The full variable domain, rest sourced from reference TRBV5-8 and TRBJ1-4, is EAGVTQSPTHLIKTRGQQATLRCSPISGHTSVYWYQQALGLGLQFLLWYDEGEERNRGNFPPRFSGRQFPNYSSELNVNALELEDSALYLCASSFDSHPEKLFFGSGTQLSVL.

The V call is TRBV27, the J call TRBJ2-7; 10 nucleotides agree with TRBD1. The CDR3 has 15 residues. V dropped 6 bases and J dropped 4; count of bases not matched to a gene: 9. Germline CDR1 reads MNHEY; CDR2 reads SMNVEV (reference sequence). The DNA of the CDR3 is TGTGCCAGCAGACCCTCCGGGACAGGGGCATACGAGCAGTACTTC. Translated, it gives CASRPSGTGAYEQYF.

The chain combines TRBV4-1 with TRBJ2-6; a possible D gene is TRBD2 (5 bases). The length of the CDR3 is 18 residues. Germline V gene data show CDR1 as MGHRA and CDR2 as YSYEKL. The V and J ends lost 1 base and 0 bases respectively, with 13 bases between them. The CDR3 nucleotides are TGCGCCAGCAGCCAAGGGGCGCGGGCCGGCTCTGGGGCCAACGTCCTGACTTTC. This translates into CASSQGARAGSGANVLTF.

The chain recombines TRBV20-1 with TRBJ1-1; D not certain. Per the germline V gene, CDR1 is DFQATT and CDR2 is SNEGSKA (reference sequence). This CDR3 region has 10 residues. V was pared by 6 bases and J by 1 base, with 3 bases between. The CDR3 is CSAKNTEAFF. The CDR3 DNA reads TGCAGTGCCAAGAACACTGAAGCTTTCTTT.

The chain employs TRBV2 and TRBJ2-2, with D maybe TRBD2 (5 bases). The CDR3 is made up of 14 amino acids. Germline CDR1 SNHLY, CDR2 FYNNEI. The V gene lost 10 bases and the J gene lost 1 base, with 13 bases spanning the gap. The CDR3 DNA sequence: TGTGCCACCTTGGAGGAGGTGAACACCGGGGAGCTGTTTTTT. It encodes CATLEEVNTGELFF.

This chain connects TRBV6-5 to TRBJ2-7, with TRBD1 matching 9 bases. The length of the CDR3 is 13 residues. J was trimmed by 4 bases and V by 6 bases; bases with no gene match: 4. Germline CDR1 and CDR2: MNHEY and SVGAGI. CDR3 loop: CASSRDRVYEQYF. CDR3 nucleotides: TGTGCCAGCAGCCGGGACAGGGTTTACGAGCAGTACTTC.

This chain uses TRBV5-1 with TRBJ1-6; D gene unclear. The CDR3 extends over 15 amino acids. Trimming pared 4 bases from V and 8 bases from J, leaving 16 bases between. Germline lookup yields CDR1 SGHRS and CDR2 YFSETQ. The DNA for the CDR3 is TGCGCCAGCAGCCTTGGAGGGCAGGCGGATTCACCCCTCCACTTT. The encoded protein is CASSLGGQADSPLHF.

V and J are TRBV5-1 and TRBJ1-2; 7 positions match TRBD1. J was trimmed by 7 bases and V by 0 bases; bases with no gene match: 3. The CDR3 has 13 residues. CDR1 and CDR2 (germline): SGHRS, YFSETQ. CDR3 residues: CASSLDRGPGYTF. CDR3 DNA: TGCGCCAGCAGCTTGGACAGGGGCCCTGGCTACACCTTC.

The V call is TRBV7-2, the J call TRBJ1-1; D might be TRBD1 (6 bases). Germline V gives CDR1 SGHTA, CDR2 FQGNSA. The CDR3 consists of 14 residues. V lost 4 bases to trimming and J lost 4 bases, with 13 bases between them. The DNA for the CDR3 is TGTGCCAGCAGCTGGGGAGGGGGGCGCACTGAAGCTTTCTTT. It specifies CASSWGGGRTEAFF.

This clone was seen a handful of times. This chain connects TRBV6-4 to TRBJ2-1, with TRBD2 matching 9 bases. This CDR3 has 15 residues. Germline trimming cut 3 bases from V and 6 bases from J; bases unmatched to any gene: 6. CDR1 and CDR2 (germline): MRHNA, SNTAGT. CDR3 DNA: TGTGCCAGCAGTGAGTCGCGGGGGGGATCCAATGAGCAGTTCTTC. It codes for CASSESRGGSNEQFF.

DNA for the CDR3: TGTGCCAGCAGCCCCTCCGGGACAGAAGAGACCCAGTACTTC. Translating gives CASSPSGTEETQYF. The V and J genes are TRBV2 and TRBJ2-5; 7 nucleotides match TRBD1. V was clipped by 6 bases and J by 3 bases; unmatched bases: 7. The V gene's germline CDR1 is SNHLY and CDR2 FYNNEI. The CDR3 is 14 amino acids.

The V call is TRBV7-9, the J call TRBJ1-2, with 7 nucleotides matching TRBD1. This CDR3 has 13 residues. The V gene end was trimmed by 8 bases and the J gene end by 4 bases; junction bases not matched to a gene: 7. In germline, CDR1 is SEHNR, CDR2 FQNEAQ (reference sequence). The CDR3 spells CASSPGTVYGYTF. In DNA, the CDR3 is TGTGCCAGCTCTCCCGGGACAGTCTATGGCTACACCTTC.

This clone was seen only a few times. The chain carries TRBV5-1 and TRBJ1-3, with D maybe TRBD1 (5 bases). The germline gives CDR1 SGHRS, CDR2 YFSETQ. The CDR3 length is 14 residues. The V gene lost 4 bases and the J gene lost 1 base, with 9 bases spanning the gap. The DNA of the CDR3 is TGCGCCAGCAGCCCCCAGGGATCTGGAAACACCATATATTTT. As protein: CASSPQGSGNTIYF. Full variable domain (missing parts from reference TRBV5-1 and TRBJ1-3): KAGVTQTPRYLIKTRGQQVTLSCSPISGHRSVSWYQQTPGQGLQFLFEYFSETQRNKGNFPGRFSGRQFSNSRSEMNVSTLELGDSALYLCASSPQGSGNTIYFGEGSWLTVV.

This chain joins TRBV11-2 and TRBJ2-1; 13 bases match TRBD2. The length of the CDR3 is 15 residues. The ends lost 5 bases at V and 9 bases at J; junction bases unmatched: 7. CDR1 is SGHAT, CDR2 FQNNGV, per germline. CDR3 nucleotide sequence: TGTGCCAGCAGCCCAAGACTAGCGGGGGGCATTGAGCAGTTCTTC. Translation: CASSPRLAGGIEQFF. Full variable domain (remainder filled in from reference TRBV11-2 and TRBJ2-1): EAGVAQSPRYKIIEKRQSVAFWCNPISGHATLYWYQQILGQGPKLLIQFQNNGVVDDSQLPKDRFSAERLKGVDSTLKIQPAKLEDSAVYLCASSPRLAGGIEQFFGPGTRLTVL.

The V and J genes are TRBV19 and TRBJ1-1; TRBD1 matches at 11 bases. The junction had 5 bases not matched to a gene; V was cut back by 6 bases and J by 5 bases. CDR3 length: 14 residues. Germline values: CDR1 LNHDA, CDR2 SQIVND (reference sequence). DNA of the CDR3: TGTGCCAGTAGCCGGGGGACAGGGGGAACTGAAGCTTTCTTT. It codes for CASSRGTGGTEAFF.

This clone appeared once. The chain joins TRBV5-6 to TRBJ1-2; unclear D gene. From germline, CDR1 is SGHDT and CDR2 YYEEEE. Trimming took off 1 base at V and 7 bases at J, with 11 bases between the two ends. This CDR3 is 13 amino acids long. The CDR3 DNA is TGTGCCAGCAGCTTGTACAGCCAAAGTGGCTACACCTTC. It is translated as CASSLYSQSGYTF.

This chain connects TRBV21-1 to TRBJ1-5; the D call of TRBD1 is as the table states it, not checked on the DNA. TRBV21-1 is reported as a pseudogene. CDR3 length: 17 amino acids. The CDR3 sequence: CASSKERLTVYNQPQHF. DNA for the CDR3: TGTGCCAGCAGCAAAGAACGGCTGACAGTATACAATCAGCCCCAGCATTTT.